Listed below are T cell receptor beta chains from one sample, sequenced in a study of shared clonotypes between healthy human individuals. The method was immunoSEQ multiplex PCR; TCRdb's version includes in-frame clones alone and lacks a portion of them. Of 950,000 to 1,100,000 clones in the sample, 75% to 85% were seen once. Sequences were obtained from memory CD4+ T cells from PBMCs. These receptors originate from a man between 18 and 35 years old in good health. Some clones in this sample may be carry-over from other donors' samples. CDR3s include the opening cysteine and the closing phenylalanine or tryptophan. The D gene is left open where the match is weak.

j_call	d_call	v_call	cdr3_aa
TRBJ1-2	.	TRBV7-2	CASSLGTSGNGYTF
TRBJ2-5	.	TRBV9	CASSGWSKGSQETQYF
TRBJ2-2	.	TRBV9	CASSENNRVTNTGELFF
TRBJ2-7	TRBD2	TRBV19	CASSTGLADQAYEQYF
TRBJ2-7	TRBD1	TRBV7-8	CASSPRDRAYEQYF
TRBJ2-7	TRBD1	TRBV6-1	CASSAWDREMGEQYF
TRBJ2-3	.	TRBV21-1	CPRDFASTDTQYF
TRBJ2-3	.	TRBV28	CASSPLRGRASTDTQYF
TRBJ2-2	.	TRBV10-3	CASRGPTGELFF
TRBJ2-3	TRBD1	TRBV5-1	CASSRGTGGASDTQYF
TRBJ2-3	.	TRBV29-1	CSVLEGADTQYF